This T cell receptor beta chain was retrieved from a study of human T cells and chemical hapten exposure. Study processing details: Sample TCR counts, which ranged from 23,224 to 690,600, had a median of roughly 96,000. A single record per CDR3 protein comes from TCRdb applying MiXCR to the RACE reads. In this record, the V and J calls reflect TCRdb's handling and not the investigators' own analysis. The data contain about 190,000 distinct CDR3 sequences, roughly a quarter of them singletons. In this sample, this clonotype turned up a few times. Regarding time point: patch test 3, about 24 weeks after DPC sensitization. Treatment specified: therapeutic diphenylcyclopropenone sensitization with weekly scalp DPC. The CDR3 runs to 14 residues. Germline lookup yields CDR1 SGDLS and CDR2 YYNGEE. V lost 4 bases to trimming and J lost 5 bases, with 15 bases between them.

This clonotype was sampled from a woman aged 35 to 49 with alopecia areata. Some clones in this sample may be carry-over from other donors' samples. The V gene is TRBV9, the J gene TRBJ1-1; no firm D call. This specimen consisted of whole blood, obtained in connection with sensitization to the hapten diphenylcyclopropenone (DPC). The CDR3: CASSRGPAVTEAFF. The CDR3 nucleotides are TGTGCCAGCAGCCGCGGACCGGCCGTAACTGAAGCTTTCTTT.